Included here is one TCR beta chain sequence, with context. As yet, its antigen is unknown. This sample was taken from a study of cytomegalovirus exposure and HLA in healthy donors. Study-wide background: The roughly 120 validation repertoires, a later analysis reported, used the same platform as the approximately 670 first-cohort repertoires. Study findings and constraints: The study labeled around 160 TCR beta chains cytomegalovirus-associated.

The CDR3 runs 13 residues. With 6 bases removed from V and 2 bases from J, the gap between germline ends came to 11 bases. From germline, CDR1 is SGHKS and CDR2 YYEKEE (reference sequence). TCRdb's table, derived via immunoSEQ multiplex PCR, lists solely in-frame clones and lacks some. The data hold roughly 100,000 clones, with more than 85% observed a single time. The donors were in the roughly 120-subject validation cohort; that cohort was separate from the roughly 700-subject first cohort. The V and J genes are TRBV5-5 and TRBJ1-1, with D possibly being TRBD1 (6 bases). This clonotype was sampled from a woman between 18 and 29 years old in good health and CMV-seropositive. The sequenced sample consisted of PBMCs. Written as DNA, the CDR3 is TGTGCCAGCAAACCGGGACATAACACTGAAGCTTTCTTT. This sequence encodes CASKPGHNTEAFF.